This entry is about one T cell receptor beta chain. Profiling relied on immunoSEQ multiplex PCR, and the TCRdb table lists in-frame clones only, not all of them. Of roughly 220,000 clones detected, 84% appear once; the ten largest clones hold around 20%. This specimen belongs to a study of blood T cell repertoires in COVID-19. Study background: PBMCs, B-cell-depleted T cells, or T cells were the source of the cDNA or gDNA that made up the material.

This CDR3 region has 16 residues. Germline V gene lookup returns CDR1 MDHEN and CDR2 SYDVKM. V lost 6 bases to trimming and J lost 0 bases; unmatched junction nucleotides: 9. The specimen was peripheral blood. This chain links TRBV28 with TRBJ1-2; 8 positions agree with TRBD1. This receptor was obtained from a man aged 25-45 years with active or convalescent COVID-19. This chain's CDR3 is CASRWTGIIPNYGYTF. The CDR3 DNA is TGTGCCAGCAGGTGGACAGGGATAATTCCTAACTATGGCTACACCTTC.